In its sample, the clone carrying this T cell receptor beta chain is large (0.1 to 1%). Original handling: Scientists estimated how many nucleated cells there were by amplifying reference gene primers. Data came from immunoSEQ multiplex PCR; TCRdb stores just in-frame clones and leaves some out. The V and J calls and clone size were taken over from that table, and D and trimming were inferred from the DNA. Among around 67,000 clones listed, around 82% were seen once. The length of the CDR3 is 16 residues. Trimming cost V 2 bases and J 0 bases, with 11 bases left between them. In germline, CDR1 is MNHEY, CDR2 SVGAGI. The record originates from a study of blood T cell repertoires in COVID-19. Study-wide context: Samples came from the United States, Italy and Spain, spanning acute and convalescent COVID-19. Sample material is recorded as cDNA or gDNA derived from T cells, B-cell-depleted T cells, or PBMCs.

Sample: peripheral blood. This clonotype was sampled from a man at least 80 years old with active COVID-19. This chain connects TRBV6-5 to TRBJ2-1; a possible D gene is TRBD1 (6 bases). CDR3 DNA: TGTGCCAGCAGTTACGGAGCGGACAGCTCCTACAATGAGCAGTTCTTC. Protein: CASSYGADSSYNEQFF.